Listed here are 17 T cell receptor beta chains from one sample, sequenced in a study of shared clonotypes between healthy human individuals. CD45RO negativity and positive selection for CCR7 defined naive CD8 cells, a population that excluded terminally differentiated effector memory CD45RA+ cells. Libraries were prepared by immunoSEQ multiplex PCR; TCRdb keeps only in-frame clonotypes and omits some of them. The table has some 2 million clones, about 95% seen once. Sequenced sample: naive CD8+ T cells sorted from blood. These receptor sequences come from a man aged 18 to 29 in good health.

There are a few counts of this clone. The chain is built from TRBV6-6 and TRBJ2-3, with D hard to call. The germline gives CDR1 MNHNY, CDR2 SVGAGI (reference sequence). Trimming left V 7 bases short and J 1 base short, with 12 bases between. The CDR3 runs to 14 residues. CDR3 DNA: TGTGCCAGCACCACGCCCGCCGGCACAGATACGCAGTATTTT. This translates into CASTTPAGTDTQYF.

The chain carries TRBV7-6 and TRBJ2-1, with D possibly matching TRBD2 (5 bases). V lost 5 bases and J 10 bases, leaving 12 bases between the germline ends. Per germline, CDR1 SGHVS and CDR2 FNYEAQ. This CDR3 has 12 residues. The CDR3 DNA is TGTGCCAGCAGCCCGGCGGGTAGGGAGCAGTTCTTC. Translation: CASSPAGREQFF.

Details on this clone: The identical CDR3 is also encoded by other nucleotide sequences in the sample. The chain carries TRBV27 and TRBJ2-7; D possibly corresponds to TRBD1 (5 bases). The CDR3 has 13 residues. V lost 2 bases and J lost 6, with 11 bases in between. The germline V gene has CDR1 MNHEY and CDR2 SMNVEV (reference sequence). DNA for the CDR3: TGTGCCAGCAGTTTAGGGCAGGGAAGCGAGCAGTACTTC. The encoded protein is CASSLGQGSEQYF.

This clone was counted a few times. The chain couples TRBV7-9 to TRBJ2-5, with 11 nucleotides matching TRBD2. This CDR3 contains 16 residues. V trimming: 5 bases; J trimming: 1 base; junction bases outside the gene matches: 6. Germline CDR1 is SEHNR and CDR2 is FQNEAQ (reference sequence). This CDR3 reads CASSDRLAGSQETQYF. Here the CDR3 DNA reads TGTGCCAGCAGCGACCGACTAGCGGGGTCCCAAGAGACCCAGTACTTC.

This clone was observed a few times. The chain employs TRBV25-1 and TRBJ2-3, with no clear D. The CDR3 is 11 residues long. With 4 bases removed from V and 4 bases from J, the gap between germline ends came to 3 bases. Germline V gene lookup returns CDR1 MGHDK and CDR2 SYGVNS. The CDR3 sequence is CASSVADTQYF. In DNA, the CDR3 is TGTGCCAGCAGTGTTGCAGATACGCAGTATTTT.

This clone showed up just once. J is TRBJ2-5 and V is TRBV7-9; 8 nucleotides match TRBD1. This CDR3 spans 13 amino acids. Unmatched junction bases numbered 3, after V lost 4 bases and J lost 5 bases. Germline CDR1 reads SEHNR; CDR2 reads FQNEAQ (reference sequence). The CDR3 loop is CASSSDRGETQYF. In DNA form, the CDR3 reads TGTGCCAGCAGCTCAGACAGGGGCGAGACCCAGTACTTC.

This clone was found once. The gene calls are TRBV5-1 and TRBJ2-3; 9 bases line up with TRBD2. The CDR3 is 16 amino acids. Unmatched junction bases numbered 12, after V lost 4 bases and J lost 6 bases. CDR1 and CDR2 (germline): SGHRS, YFSETQ. This chain's CDR3 is CASSQVVSGGWDTQYF. The CDR3 bases are TGCGCCAGCAGCCAGGTGGTTAGCGGGGGCTGGGATACGCAGTATTTT.

This chain's CDR3 is CASSMWTGGLDEQYF. The CDR3 DNA sequence: TGTGCCAGTAGTATGTGGACAGGGGGCTTGGACGAGCAGTACTTC. The chain links TRBV19 to TRBJ2-7; 11 bases match TRBD1. Germline loops: CDR1 LNHDA, CDR2 SQIVND (reference sequence). This CDR3 has 15 residues. Germline trimming cut 3 bases from V and 5 bases from J; bases unmatched to any gene: 6.

The rearrangement joins TRBV10-2 to TRBJ1-5, with D maybe TRBD1 (5 bases). V lost 6 bases, J lost 0 bases, and 15 bases lay in between. The CDR3 contains 16 residues. CDR1 and CDR2 from the germline V gene are WSHSY and SAAADI. DNA of the CDR3: TGCGCCAGCAGCGATTTATGGGGGTATAGCAATCAGCCCCAGCATTTT. It codes for CASSDLWGYSNQPQHF.

A single count supports this clone. The DNA of the CDR3 is TGTGCCAGCAGCTTGCAGGGGGCGAGTGAAAAACTGTTTTTT. Translation gives CASSLQGASEKLFF. The V gene is TRBV7-9, the J gene TRBJ1-4; 8 positions agree with TRBD1. The CDR3 has 14 residues. Germline V gives CDR1 SEHNR, CDR2 FQNEAQ (reference sequence). The V gene end was trimmed by 3 bases and the J gene end by 7 bases; junction bases not matched to a gene: 4.

V gene TRBV5-4 combines with J gene TRBJ2-2, with D tentatively TRBD1 (6 bases). There are 15 residues in the CDR3. V was trimmed by 3 bases and J by 3 bases, leaving 12 bases between them. From germline, CDR1 is SGHNT and CDR2 YYREEE (reference sequence). The chain's CDR3 is CASSWDTRDTGELFF. The CDR3 DNA reads TGTGCCAGCAGCTGGGACACCCGGGACACCGGGGAGCTGTTTTTT.

The chain is built from TRBV5-4 and TRBJ1-2; D is unclear. The germline V and J ends were trimmed by 0 bases and 4 bases, with 13 bases remaining between them. Germline loops: CDR1 SGHNT, CDR2 YYREEE (reference sequence). CDR3 length equals 15 residues. The CDR3 reads CASSLVLDSPYGYTF. In DNA, the CDR3 is TGTGCCAGCAGCTTGGTACTGGACTCGCCCTATGGCTACACCTTC.

The chain employs TRBV13 and TRBJ2-2; TRBD1 agrees at 7 bases. The trim removed 3 bases at V and 1 base at J, leaving 5 bases unmatched. CDR1 PRHDT and CDR2 FYEKMQ come from the germline V gene (reference sequence). CDR3 length: 16 residues. CDR3 protein: CASSFTGTVNTGELFF. CDR3 bases: TGTGCCAGCAGCTTTACCGGGACAGTGAACACCGGGGAGCTGTTTTTT.

This clone came up once. The V call is TRBV4-1, the J call TRBJ1-4, with D perhaps matching TRBD1 (5 bases). The CDR3 runs 15 residues. Germline V gives CDR1 MGHRA, CDR2 YSYEKL. The V and J ends lost 4 bases and 6 bases respectively, with 15 bases between them. CDR3 coding DNA: TGCGCCAGCAGCCCCACCGGGACTAGGGATGAAAAACTGTTTTTT. Its translation: CASSPTGTRDEKLFF.

The CDR3 DNA reads TGTGCCAGCCCCTATGGAGGGAGAGATTATAGCAATCAGCCCCAGCATTTT. Residues: CASPYGGRDYSNQPQHF. V is TRBV21-1 and J is TRBJ1-5. TRBV21-1 is marked as a pseudogene. CDR3 length: 17 amino acids.

The chain links TRBV27 to TRBJ2-2; D not resolved. This CDR3 is 14 amino acids long. The germline V gene has CDR1 MNHEY and CDR2 SMNVEV (reference sequence). Trimming removed 4 bases at V and 3 bases at J, with 9 bases between. The CDR3 reads CASSSFTYTGELFF. As DNA, the CDR3 is TGTGCCAGCAGTTCGTTTACTTACACCGGGGAGCTGTTTTTT.

The V call is TRBV2, the J call TRBJ1-6, with D uncertain. The germline gives CDR1 SNHLY, CDR2 FYNNEI. Deletions cut 3 bases from V and 8 bases from J, with 17 bases between. The CDR3 is 16 residues long. CDR3 bases: TGTGCCAGCAGTGATTATCGTGGGGTTACCGATTCACCCCTCCACTTT. Translated: CASSDYRGVTDSPLHF.